Each of the 5 T cell receptor beta chains below was sequenced from the same sample in a study of T cell responses to AZD1222 COVID-19 vaccine. Measured with immunoSEQ multiplex PCR; TCRdb has only the in-frame clones, and not every one. The data contain under 130,000 clones, more than 75% of them singletons. The material was peripheral blood, obtained on day 0 of AZD1222 vaccination. The source is an adult in good health.

The sample holds a few counts of this clone. The V and J genes are TRBV30 and TRBJ1-5; D unclear. Germline CDR1 and CDR2: GTSNPN and SVGIG (reference sequence). With 0 bases removed from V and 4 bases from J, the gap between germline ends came to 10 bases. The CDR3 is made up of 14 amino acids. The chain's CDR3 is CAWSVLGPNQPQHF. DNA of the CDR3: TGTGCCTGGAGTGTACTCGGCCCTAATCAGCCCCAGCATTTT.

This chain links TRBV19 with TRBJ2-7, with TRBD1 identical over 9 bases. From germline, CDR1 is LNHDA and CDR2 SQIVND (reference sequence). V dropped 7 bases and J dropped 1; count of bases not matched to a gene: 5. The length of the CDR3 is 14 residues. CDR3 in DNA: TGTGCCAGTAACCCGGACAGGGGTTCCTACGAGCAGTACTTC. Residues: CASNPDRGSYEQYF.

V usage is TRBV9 and J usage is TRBJ2-2; D not certain. The germline CDR1 and CDR2 sequences are SGDLS and YYNGEE. The V gene lost 0 bases and the J gene lost 0 bases, with 9 bases spanning the gap. The CDR3 loop spans 16 amino acids. In DNA, the CDR3 is TGTGCCAGCAGCGTAGCTATTTCCTCGAACACCGGGGAGCTGTTTTTT. Translation: CASSVAISSNTGELFF. The whole variable domain, filled in from reference TRBV9 and TRBJ2-2, reads DSGVTQTPKHLITATGQRVTLRCSPRSGDLSVYWYQQSLDQGLQFLIQYYNGEERAKGNILERFSAQQFPDLHSELNLSSLELGDSALYFCASSVAISSNTGELFFGEGSRLTVL.

The chain uses TRBV7-2 and TRBJ2-2; 15 positions match TRBD2. Germline CDR1 reads SGHTA; CDR2 reads FQGNSA. With 4 bases clipped from V and 7 bases from J, the junction kept 4 bases outside the gene matches. This CDR3 has 16 residues. The CDR3 region has the DNA TGTGCCAGCAGCTCCGGACTAGCGGGAGGGTTCGGGGAGCTGTTTTTT. Translating it yields CASSSGLAGGFGELFF.

This sequence joins TRBV6-5 and TRBJ1-1; perhaps TRBD1 as D (5 bases). Germline values: CDR1 MNHEY, CDR2 SVGAGI. V lost 2 bases, J lost 6 bases, and 13 bases lay in between. The CDR3 is made up of 14 amino acids. CDR3 sequence: CASSYDQGAAEAFF. CDR3 nucleotides: TGTGCCAGCAGTTACGATCAGGGCGCCGCTGAAGCTTTCTTT.